The clone carrying this TCR beta chain was recorded a few times. The antigen remains unidentified. These data are taken from a study of CD8+ T cells in alopecia areata. Whole-study results and caveats: Affected scalp, especially in alopecia totalis/universalis, had a higher clonality than normal scalp did.

The CDR3 runs 13 residues. CDR1 and CDR2 from the germline V gene are SNHLY and FYNNEI. V was pared by 4 bases and J by 4 bases, with 3 bases of the junction left unmatched. The treatment was: oral pan-JAK inhibitor, 5-10 mg twice daily. Investigators isolated RNA and reverse transcribed it into cDNA to act as the sequencing template. TCRdb keeps only in-frame clones here, not all; method: immunoSEQ multiplex PCR. The sample lists about 160,000 clones, roughly 65% seen once, with more than 0.7% in the top ten. The rearrangement joins TRBV2 to TRBJ2-7; TRBD1 agrees at 8 bases. The origin of this receptor is a human donor with alopecia areata. This specimen consisted of CD4+ T cells sorted from blood, obtained at week 4, from a patient treated with tofacitinib. The CDR3 DNA reads as TGTGCCAGCAGTGTCAGGGGGCTTTACGAGCAGTACTTC. Amino acids: CASSVRGLYEQYF.